This T cell receptor beta chain emerged from a study of T cells after yellow fever vaccination. Using its own MiXCR run on the 5' RACE reads, TCRdb lists one record per CDR3 protein. The table lists under 150,000 distinct CDR3 sequences, 7.7% of them singletons. V was pared by 5 bases and J by 2 bases, with 10 bases of the junction left unmatched. The CDR3 is made up of 17 amino acids. Germline CDR1 SGHAT, CDR2 FQNNGV. This clonotype was seen repeatedly, ten times or more. The antigen is unknown. Regarding the study as a whole: Booster samples showed a return of most primary-vaccination clones (roughly 96% CD4, approximately 88% CD8). Only a minor proportion of clonotypes was detected across both CD4 and CD8 compartments.

This TCR was recovered from a man aged 25 to 40 who received the YFV17D yellow fever vaccine. Sequenced material: CD4+ T cells sorted from PBMCs, taken 5 days after the yellow fever booster vaccination. This rearrangement joins TRBV11-2 to TRBJ2-3, with TRBD2 matching over 10 bases. CDR3 amino acids: CASSPSGGGPVTDTQYF. The CDR3 coding sequence is TGTGCCAGCAGCCCTAGCGGGGGAGGGCCAGTCACAGATACGCAGTATTTT.